Sequencing of this T cell receptor (beta chain) was carried out in a study of cytomegalovirus exposure and HLA in healthy donors. PCR was performed using 60 Vbeta and 13 Jbeta primers. Sequencing was performed with immunoSEQ multiplex PCR; in TCRdb, only in-frame clones are kept and a portion is missing. The repertoire holds 90,000 to 150,000 clones, with just under 75% as singletons. Trimming shortened V by 7 bases and J by 2 bases, and 20 bases separated the two germline ends. The CDR3 sequence is 16 residues long. CDR1 and CDR2 from the germline V gene are LNHDA and SQIVND (reference sequence). The V and J genes are TRBV19 and TRBJ1-1; no clear D. The clonotype originates from a human donor in good health. Sample: PBMCs. The CDR3 spells CASTPLGRLANTEAFF. The CDR3, as DNA: TGTGCCAGTACCCCATTGGGGAGGTTAGCAAACACTGAAGCTTTCTTT.